The present entry profiles one TCR beta chain with its context. Per sample, no less than 5 micrograms of total RNA were extracted. Unmatched junction bases numbered 7, after V lost 2 bases and J lost 0 bases. This CDR3 is 16 amino acids long. Germline V gene sequence: CDR1 MNHEY, CDR2 SVGEGT. The data originate from a study of blood T cells in healthy people across ages. Across the study: Per two T cells, about one barcoded beta molecule was captured through template switching.

Using a J-beta primer mix together with a sample-barcoded 5' primer, a second PCR was run for roughly 6 to 11 cycles. TCRdb passed the 5' RACE reads through MiXCR, listing each CDR3 protein once. The top ten hold 20% to 25% of the sample, which has fewer than 900,000 distinct CDR3 sequences, roughly 41% seen once. What was sequenced was blood. The source is a woman aged 60 to 75 in good health. This chain connects TRBV6-2 or TRBV6-3 to TRBJ2-7; TRBD2 matches at 7 bases. Here the CDR3 reads CASSYPATSFSYEQYF. CDR3 nucleotide sequence: TGTGCCAGCAGTTACCCGGCGACTAGCTTCTCCTACGAGCAGTACTTC.